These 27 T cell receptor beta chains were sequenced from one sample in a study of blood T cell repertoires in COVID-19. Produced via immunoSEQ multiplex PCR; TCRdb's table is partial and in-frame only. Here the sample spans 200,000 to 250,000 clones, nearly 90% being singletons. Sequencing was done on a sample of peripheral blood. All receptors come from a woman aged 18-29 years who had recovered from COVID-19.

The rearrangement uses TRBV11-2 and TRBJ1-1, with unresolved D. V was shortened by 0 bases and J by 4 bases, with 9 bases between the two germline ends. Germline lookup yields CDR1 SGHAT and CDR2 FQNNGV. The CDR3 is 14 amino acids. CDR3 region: CASSLEVTTTEAFF. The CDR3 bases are TGTGCCAGCAGCTTAGAAGTGACAACCACTGAAGCTTTCTTT. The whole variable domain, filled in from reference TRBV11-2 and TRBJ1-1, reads EAGVAQSPRYKIIEKRQSVAFWCNPISGHATLYWYQQILGQGPKLLIQFQNNGVVDDSQLPKDRFSAERLKGVDSTLKIQPAKLEDSAVYLCASSLEVTTTEAFFGQGTRLTVV.

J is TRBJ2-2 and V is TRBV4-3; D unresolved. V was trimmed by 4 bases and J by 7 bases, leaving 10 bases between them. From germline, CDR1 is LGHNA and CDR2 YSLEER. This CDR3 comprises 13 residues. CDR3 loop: CASSRLGYGELFF. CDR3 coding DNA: TGCGCCAGCAGCCGGCTAGGATACGGGGAGCTGTTTTTT.

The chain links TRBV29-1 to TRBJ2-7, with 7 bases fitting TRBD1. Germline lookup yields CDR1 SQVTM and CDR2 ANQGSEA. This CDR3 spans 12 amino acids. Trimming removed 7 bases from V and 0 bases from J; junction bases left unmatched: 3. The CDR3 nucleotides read TGCAGCGCCGGACAGGCCTCCTACGAGCAGTACTTC. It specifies CSAGQASYEQYF.

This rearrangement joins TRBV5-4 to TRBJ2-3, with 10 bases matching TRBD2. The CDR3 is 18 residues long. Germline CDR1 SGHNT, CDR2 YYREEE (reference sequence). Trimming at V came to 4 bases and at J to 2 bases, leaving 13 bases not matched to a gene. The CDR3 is CASSPEGLALTYTDTQYF. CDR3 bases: TGTGCCAGCAGCCCGGAGGGACTAGCGCTTACCTACACAGATACGCAGTATTTT.

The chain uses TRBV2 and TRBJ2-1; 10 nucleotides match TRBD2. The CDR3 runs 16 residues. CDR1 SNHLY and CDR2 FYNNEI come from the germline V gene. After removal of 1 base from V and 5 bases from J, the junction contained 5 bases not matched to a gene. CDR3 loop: CASSEGWTSGDNEQFF. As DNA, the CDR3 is TGTGCCAGCAGTGAAGGATGGACTAGCGGAGACAATGAGCAGTTCTTC.

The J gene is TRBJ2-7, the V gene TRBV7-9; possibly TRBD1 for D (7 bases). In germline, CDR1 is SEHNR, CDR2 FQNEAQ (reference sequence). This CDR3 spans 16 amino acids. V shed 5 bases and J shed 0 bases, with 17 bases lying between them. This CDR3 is CASSQIGGTASYEQYF. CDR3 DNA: TGTGCCAGCAGCCAAATAGGAGGGACAGCCTCCTACGAGCAGTACTTC.

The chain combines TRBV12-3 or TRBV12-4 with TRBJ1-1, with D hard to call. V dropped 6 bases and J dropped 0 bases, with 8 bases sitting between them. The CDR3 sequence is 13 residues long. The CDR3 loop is CASSQRLNTEAFF. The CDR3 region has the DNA TGTGCCAGCAGCCAGCGTCTGAACACTGAAGCTTTCTTT.

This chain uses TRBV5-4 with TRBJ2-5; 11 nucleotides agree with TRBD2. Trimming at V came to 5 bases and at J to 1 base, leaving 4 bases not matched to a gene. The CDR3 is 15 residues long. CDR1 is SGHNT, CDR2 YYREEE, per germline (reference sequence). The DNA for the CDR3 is TGTGCCAGCAGTTCCGGACTAGCGGGCCAAGAGACCCAGTACTTC. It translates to CASSSGLAGQETQYF.

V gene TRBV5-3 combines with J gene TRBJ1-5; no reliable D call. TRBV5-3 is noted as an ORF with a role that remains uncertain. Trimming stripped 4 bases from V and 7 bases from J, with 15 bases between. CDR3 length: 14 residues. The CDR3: CARSEGAGKQPQHF. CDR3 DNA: TGTGCCAGAAGCGAAGGAGCCGGTAAACAGCCCCAGCATTTT.

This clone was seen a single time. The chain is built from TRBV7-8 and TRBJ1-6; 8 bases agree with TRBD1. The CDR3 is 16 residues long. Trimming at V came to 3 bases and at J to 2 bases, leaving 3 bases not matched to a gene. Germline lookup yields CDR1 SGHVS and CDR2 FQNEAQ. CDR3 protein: CASSFRGPTYNSPLHF. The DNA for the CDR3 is TGTGCCAGCAGCTTCAGGGGGCCGACCTATAATTCACCCCTCCACTTT.

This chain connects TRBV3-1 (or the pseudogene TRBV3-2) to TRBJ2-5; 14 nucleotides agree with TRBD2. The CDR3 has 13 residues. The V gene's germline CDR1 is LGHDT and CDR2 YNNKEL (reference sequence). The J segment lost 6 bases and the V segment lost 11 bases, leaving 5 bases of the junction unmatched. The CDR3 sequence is CAGGTSGGKTQYF. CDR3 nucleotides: TGTGCCGGCGGGACTAGCGGGGGAAAGACCCAGTACTTC.

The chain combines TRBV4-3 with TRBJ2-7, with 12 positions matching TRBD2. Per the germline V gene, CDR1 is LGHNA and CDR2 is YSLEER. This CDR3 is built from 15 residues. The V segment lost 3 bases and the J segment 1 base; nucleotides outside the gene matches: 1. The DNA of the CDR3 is TGCGCCAGCAGCCAGACTAGCGGGAGTTCCTACGAGCAGTACTTC. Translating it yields CASSQTSGSSYEQYF.

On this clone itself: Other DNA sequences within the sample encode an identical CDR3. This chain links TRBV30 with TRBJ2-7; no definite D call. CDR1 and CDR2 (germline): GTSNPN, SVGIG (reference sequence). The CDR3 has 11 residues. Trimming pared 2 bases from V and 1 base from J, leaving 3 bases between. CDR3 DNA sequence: TGTGCCTGGAGTCCATCCTACGAGCAGTACTTC. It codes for CAWSPSYEQYF. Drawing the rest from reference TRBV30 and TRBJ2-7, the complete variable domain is SQTIHQWPATLVQPVGSPLSLECTVEGTSNPNLYWYRQAAGRGLQLLFYSVGIGQISSEVPQNLSASRPQDRQFILSSKKLLLSDSGFYLCAWSPSYEQYFGPGTRLTVT.

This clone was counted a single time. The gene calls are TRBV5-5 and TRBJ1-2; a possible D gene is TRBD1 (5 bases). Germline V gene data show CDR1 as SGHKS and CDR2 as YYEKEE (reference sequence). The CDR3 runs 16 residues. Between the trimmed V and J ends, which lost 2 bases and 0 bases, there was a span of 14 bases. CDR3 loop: CASSLSGGLTNYGYTF. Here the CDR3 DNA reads TGTGCCAGCAGCTTATCCGGGGGGTTGACTAACTATGGCTACACCTTC.

CDR3 coding DNA: TGTGCCAGCAGCCCTCTCCCTAGCACAGATACGCAGTATTTT. Its translation is CASSPLPSTDTQYF. V gene TRBV5-4 combines with J gene TRBJ2-3; D unresolved. The germline V gene encodes CDR1 SGHNT and CDR2 YYREEE (reference sequence). This CDR3 spans 14 amino acids. Trimming removed 4 bases from V and 0 bases from J, with 9 bases in between. Full variable domain (remainder filled in from reference TRBV5-4 and TRBJ2-3): ETGVTQSPTHLIKTRGQQVTLRCSSQSGHNTVSWYQQALGQGPQFIFQYYREEENGRGNFPPRFSGLQFPNYSSELNVNALELDDSALYLCASSPLPSTDTQYFGPGTRLTVL.

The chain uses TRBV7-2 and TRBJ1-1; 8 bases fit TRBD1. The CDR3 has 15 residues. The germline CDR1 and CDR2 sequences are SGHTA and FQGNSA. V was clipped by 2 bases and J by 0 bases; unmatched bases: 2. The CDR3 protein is CASSLQGALNTEAFF. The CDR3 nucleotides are TGTGCCAGCAGCTTACAGGGGGCTTTGAACACTGAAGCTTTCTTT.

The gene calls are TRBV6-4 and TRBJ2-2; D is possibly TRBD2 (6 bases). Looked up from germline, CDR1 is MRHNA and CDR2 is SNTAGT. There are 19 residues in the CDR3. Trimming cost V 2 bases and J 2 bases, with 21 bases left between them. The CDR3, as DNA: TGTGCCAGCAGTGACAGGGGAGGAGGTAGGTCCCAAAACACCGGGGAGCTGTTTTTT. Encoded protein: CASSDRGGGRSQNTGELFF.

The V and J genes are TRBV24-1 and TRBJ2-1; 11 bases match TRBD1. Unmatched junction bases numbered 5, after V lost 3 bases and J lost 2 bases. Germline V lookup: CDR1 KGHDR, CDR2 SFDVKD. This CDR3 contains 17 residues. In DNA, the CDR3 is TGTGCCACCAGTGATGCCGGGACAGGGGGACCCTACAATGAGCAGTTCTTC. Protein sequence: CATSDAGTGGPYNEQFF.

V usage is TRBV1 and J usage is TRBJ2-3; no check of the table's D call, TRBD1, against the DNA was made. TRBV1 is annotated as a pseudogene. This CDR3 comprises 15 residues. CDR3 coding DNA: TGCACCAGCAGCCAGAGGACAAGAAGCACAGATACGCAGTATTTT. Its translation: CTSSQRTRSTDTQYF.

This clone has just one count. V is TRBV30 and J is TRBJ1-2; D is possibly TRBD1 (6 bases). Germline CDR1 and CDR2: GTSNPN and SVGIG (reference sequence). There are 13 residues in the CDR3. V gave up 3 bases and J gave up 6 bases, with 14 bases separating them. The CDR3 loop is CAWSVGGLNGYTF. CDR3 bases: TGTGCCTGGAGCGTCGGGGGGCTGAATGGCTACACCTTC.

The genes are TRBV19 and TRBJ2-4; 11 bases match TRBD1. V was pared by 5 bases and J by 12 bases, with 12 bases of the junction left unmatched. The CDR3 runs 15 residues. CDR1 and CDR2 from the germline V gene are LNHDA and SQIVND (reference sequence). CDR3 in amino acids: CASSVSGQGGLGQYF. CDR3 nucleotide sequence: TGTGCCAGTAGTGTCTCGGGACAGGGGGGTTTGGGTCAGTACTTC.

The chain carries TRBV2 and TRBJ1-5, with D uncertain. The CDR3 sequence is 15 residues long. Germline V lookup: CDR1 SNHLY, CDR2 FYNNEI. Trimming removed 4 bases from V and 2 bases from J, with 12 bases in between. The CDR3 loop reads CASSADTLGNQPQHF. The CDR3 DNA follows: TGTGCCAGCAGTGCTGATACGTTAGGCAATCAGCCCCAGCATTTT. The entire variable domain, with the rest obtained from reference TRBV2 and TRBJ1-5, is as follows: EPEVTQTPSHQVTQMGQEVILRCVPISNHLYFYWYRQILGQKVEFLVSFYNNEISEKSEIFDDQFSVERPDGSNFTLKIRSTKLEDSAMYFCASSADTLGNQPQHFGDGTRLSIL.

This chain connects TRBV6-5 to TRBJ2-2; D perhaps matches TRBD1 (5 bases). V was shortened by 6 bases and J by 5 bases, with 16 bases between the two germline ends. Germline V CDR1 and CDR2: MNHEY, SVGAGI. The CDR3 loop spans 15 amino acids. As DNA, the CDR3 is TGTGCCAGCAGGGTCGCTGACAGCCTAACCGGGGAGCTGTTTTTT. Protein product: CASRVADSLTGELFF.

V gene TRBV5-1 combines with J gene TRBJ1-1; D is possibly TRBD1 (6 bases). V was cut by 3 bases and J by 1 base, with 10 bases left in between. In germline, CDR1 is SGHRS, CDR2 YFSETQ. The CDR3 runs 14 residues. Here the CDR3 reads CASSWGHQNTEAFF. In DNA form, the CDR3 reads TGCGCCAGCAGCTGGGGGCACCAGAACACTGAAGCTTTCTTT.

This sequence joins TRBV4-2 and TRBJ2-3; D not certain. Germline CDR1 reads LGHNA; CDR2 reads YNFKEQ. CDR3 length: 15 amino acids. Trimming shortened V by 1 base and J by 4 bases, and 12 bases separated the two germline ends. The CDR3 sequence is CASSQVPRLADTQYF. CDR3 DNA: TGTGCCAGCAGCCAAGTGCCGCGCCTAGCAGATACGCAGTATTTT.

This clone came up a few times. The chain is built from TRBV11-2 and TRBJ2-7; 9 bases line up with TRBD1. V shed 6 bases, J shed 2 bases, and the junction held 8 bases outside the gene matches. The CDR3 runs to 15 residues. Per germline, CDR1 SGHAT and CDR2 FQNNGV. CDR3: CASRTPGQGTYEQYF. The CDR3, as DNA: TGTGCCAGCAGAACGCCGGGACAGGGTACCTACGAGCAGTACTTC.

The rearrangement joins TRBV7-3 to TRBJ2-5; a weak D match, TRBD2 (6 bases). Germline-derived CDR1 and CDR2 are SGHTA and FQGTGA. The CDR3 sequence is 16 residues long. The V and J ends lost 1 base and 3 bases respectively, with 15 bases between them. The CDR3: CASSLMRMGGEETQYF. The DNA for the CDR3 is TGTGCCAGCAGCTTAATGCGGATGGGCGGGGAAGAGACCCAGTACTTC.